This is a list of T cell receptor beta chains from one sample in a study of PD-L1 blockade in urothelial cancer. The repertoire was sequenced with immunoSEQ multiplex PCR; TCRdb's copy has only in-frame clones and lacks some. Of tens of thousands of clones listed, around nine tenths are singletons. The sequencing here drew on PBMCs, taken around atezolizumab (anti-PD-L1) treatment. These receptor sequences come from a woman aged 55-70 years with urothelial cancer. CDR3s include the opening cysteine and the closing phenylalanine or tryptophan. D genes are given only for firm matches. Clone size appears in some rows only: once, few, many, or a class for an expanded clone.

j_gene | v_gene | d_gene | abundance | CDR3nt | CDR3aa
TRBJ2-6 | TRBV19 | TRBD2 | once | TGTGCCAGTAGTCCGGGACTAGCGGGGGGGCTCTCTGGGGCCAACGTCCTGACTTTC | CASSPGLAGGLSGANVLTF
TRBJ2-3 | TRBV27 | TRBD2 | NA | TGTGCCAGCTCAAAGCGGGGTGATTGGGCATACTTCACAGATACGCAGTATTTT | CASSKRGDWAYFTDTQYF
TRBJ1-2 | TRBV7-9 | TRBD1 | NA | TGTGCCAGCAGCGTCCGGGACAGGGGGGCAGGTGGCTACACCTTC | CASSVRDRGAGGYTF
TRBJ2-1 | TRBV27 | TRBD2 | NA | TGTGCCAGCAGGCCTACTAGCGGGAGCCCCAACAATGAGCAGTTCTTC | CASRPTSGSPNNEQFF
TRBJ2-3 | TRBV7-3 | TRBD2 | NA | TGTGCCAGCAGCTGGGGACTAGCGGGCACTAGCACAGATACGCAGTATTTT | CASSWGLAGTSTDTQYF
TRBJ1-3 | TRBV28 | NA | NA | TGTGCCAGCAGTTTATACTCCTGGAGTACCGCTGGAAACACCATATATTTT | CASSLYSWSTAGNTIYF
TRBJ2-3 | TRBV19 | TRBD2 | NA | TGTGCCAGCGGCGATGGACTAGCGGGGCGAAGCACAGATACGCAGTATTTT | CASGDGLAGRSTDTQYF
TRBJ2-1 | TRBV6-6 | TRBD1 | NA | TGTGCCAGCTACGGACAGGGCTCCTACAATGAGCAGTTCTTC | CASYGQGSYNEQFF
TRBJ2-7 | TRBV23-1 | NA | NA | TGCGCCAGCAGCCTACTTCACGGCGGTTTTTCCTACGAGCAGTACTTC | CASSLLHGGFSYEQYF
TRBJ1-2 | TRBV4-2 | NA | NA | TGTGCCAGCAGCCAAGACAGACAACCTAACTATGGCTACACCTTC | CASSQDRQPNYGYTF
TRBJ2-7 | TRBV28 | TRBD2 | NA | TGTGCCAGCAGTTTACCCCTAGGAGCGGGAGGGAGATACGAGCAGTACTTC | CASSLPLGAGGRYEQYF
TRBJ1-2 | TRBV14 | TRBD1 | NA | TGTGCCAGCAGCCCCCGGACAGGGTGGCATGGCTACACCTTC | CASSPRTGWHGYTF
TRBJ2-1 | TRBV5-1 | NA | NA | TGCGCCAGCAGCTTTAATCCGGGGAACAATGAGCAGTTCTTC | CASSFNPGNNEQFF
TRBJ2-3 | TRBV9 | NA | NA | TGTGCCAGCAGCGTAGGCACCCACCCAGGCACAGATACGCAGTATTTT | CASSVGTHPGTDTQYF
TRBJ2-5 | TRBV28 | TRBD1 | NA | TGTGCCAGCAGTTTTGACAGGGGTGAGACCCAGTACTTC | CASSFDRGETQYF
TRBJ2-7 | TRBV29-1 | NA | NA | TGCAGCGTTGAGAAAGTAGAGGGCTACGAGCAGTACTTC | CSVEKVEGYEQYF
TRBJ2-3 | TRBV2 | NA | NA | TGTGCCAGCAGCCGGGTCCTCTTT | CASSRVLF
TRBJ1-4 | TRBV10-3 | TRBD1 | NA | TGTGCCATCAGTGAGACGACAGGGAATGAAAAACTGTTTTTT | CAISETTGNEKLFF
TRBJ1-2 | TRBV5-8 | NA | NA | TGTGCCAGCAGGCGAACAGGGAAGGACTATGGCTACACCTTC | CASRRTGKDYGYTF
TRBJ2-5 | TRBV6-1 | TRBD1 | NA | TGTGCCAGCCCCAGTACAGGGGGTGAGACCCAGTACTTC | CASPSTGGETQYF
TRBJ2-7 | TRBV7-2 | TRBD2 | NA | TGTGCCAGCAGCCGGACTAGCGGTTCCTACGAGCAGTACTTC | CASSRTSGSYEQYF